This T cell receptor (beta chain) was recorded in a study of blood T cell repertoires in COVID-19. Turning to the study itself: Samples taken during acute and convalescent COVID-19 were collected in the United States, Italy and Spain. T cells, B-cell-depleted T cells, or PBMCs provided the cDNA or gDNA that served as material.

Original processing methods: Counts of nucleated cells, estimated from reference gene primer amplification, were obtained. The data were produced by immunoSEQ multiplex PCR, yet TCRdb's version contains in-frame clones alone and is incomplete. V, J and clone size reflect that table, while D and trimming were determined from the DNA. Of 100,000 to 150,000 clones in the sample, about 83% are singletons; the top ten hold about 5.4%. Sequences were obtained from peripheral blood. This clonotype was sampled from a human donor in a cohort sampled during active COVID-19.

The CDR3 DNA sequence: TGCAGTGCTAGTATTCCGGGACAGGATCATCAGCCCCAGCATTTT. Translation: CSASIPGQDHQPQHF. This sequence joins TRBV20-1 and TRBJ1-5; 8 nucleotides agree with TRBD1. Unmatched junction bases numbered 9, after V lost 3 bases and J lost 5 bases. Per the germline V gene, CDR1 is DFQATT and CDR2 is SNEGSKA (reference sequence). The CDR3 runs to 15 residues.